This entry describes one T cell receptor beta chain. CDR3 length equals 13 residues. CDR1 LGHDT and CDR2 YNNKEL come from the germline V gene (reference sequence). The V end lost 3 bases, the J end lost 6 bases, and 9 bases lay between the germline ends. This record belongs to a study of blood T cell repertoires in COVID-19. About the research overall: Spain, Italy and the United States supplied samples that represented acute and convalescent COVID-19.

How the authors handled the data: Nucleated cell number was recorded as an estimate derived from reference gene primer amplification. Profiling relied on immunoSEQ multiplex PCR, and the TCRdb table lists in-frame clones only, not all of them. V, J and clone size reflect that table, while D and trimming were determined from the DNA. The table shows 150,000 to 200,000 clones, with about nine tenths occurring only once. The receptor comes from a man aged 50 to 59 with acute or convalescent COVID-19. The chain carries TRBV3-1 (or the pseudogene TRBV3-2) and TRBJ2-1; D uncertain. The sequencing input was peripheral blood. CDR3 amino acids: CASSHSAINEQFF. Written as DNA, the CDR3 is TGTGCCAGCAGCCACAGCGCGATCAATGAGCAGTTCTTC.